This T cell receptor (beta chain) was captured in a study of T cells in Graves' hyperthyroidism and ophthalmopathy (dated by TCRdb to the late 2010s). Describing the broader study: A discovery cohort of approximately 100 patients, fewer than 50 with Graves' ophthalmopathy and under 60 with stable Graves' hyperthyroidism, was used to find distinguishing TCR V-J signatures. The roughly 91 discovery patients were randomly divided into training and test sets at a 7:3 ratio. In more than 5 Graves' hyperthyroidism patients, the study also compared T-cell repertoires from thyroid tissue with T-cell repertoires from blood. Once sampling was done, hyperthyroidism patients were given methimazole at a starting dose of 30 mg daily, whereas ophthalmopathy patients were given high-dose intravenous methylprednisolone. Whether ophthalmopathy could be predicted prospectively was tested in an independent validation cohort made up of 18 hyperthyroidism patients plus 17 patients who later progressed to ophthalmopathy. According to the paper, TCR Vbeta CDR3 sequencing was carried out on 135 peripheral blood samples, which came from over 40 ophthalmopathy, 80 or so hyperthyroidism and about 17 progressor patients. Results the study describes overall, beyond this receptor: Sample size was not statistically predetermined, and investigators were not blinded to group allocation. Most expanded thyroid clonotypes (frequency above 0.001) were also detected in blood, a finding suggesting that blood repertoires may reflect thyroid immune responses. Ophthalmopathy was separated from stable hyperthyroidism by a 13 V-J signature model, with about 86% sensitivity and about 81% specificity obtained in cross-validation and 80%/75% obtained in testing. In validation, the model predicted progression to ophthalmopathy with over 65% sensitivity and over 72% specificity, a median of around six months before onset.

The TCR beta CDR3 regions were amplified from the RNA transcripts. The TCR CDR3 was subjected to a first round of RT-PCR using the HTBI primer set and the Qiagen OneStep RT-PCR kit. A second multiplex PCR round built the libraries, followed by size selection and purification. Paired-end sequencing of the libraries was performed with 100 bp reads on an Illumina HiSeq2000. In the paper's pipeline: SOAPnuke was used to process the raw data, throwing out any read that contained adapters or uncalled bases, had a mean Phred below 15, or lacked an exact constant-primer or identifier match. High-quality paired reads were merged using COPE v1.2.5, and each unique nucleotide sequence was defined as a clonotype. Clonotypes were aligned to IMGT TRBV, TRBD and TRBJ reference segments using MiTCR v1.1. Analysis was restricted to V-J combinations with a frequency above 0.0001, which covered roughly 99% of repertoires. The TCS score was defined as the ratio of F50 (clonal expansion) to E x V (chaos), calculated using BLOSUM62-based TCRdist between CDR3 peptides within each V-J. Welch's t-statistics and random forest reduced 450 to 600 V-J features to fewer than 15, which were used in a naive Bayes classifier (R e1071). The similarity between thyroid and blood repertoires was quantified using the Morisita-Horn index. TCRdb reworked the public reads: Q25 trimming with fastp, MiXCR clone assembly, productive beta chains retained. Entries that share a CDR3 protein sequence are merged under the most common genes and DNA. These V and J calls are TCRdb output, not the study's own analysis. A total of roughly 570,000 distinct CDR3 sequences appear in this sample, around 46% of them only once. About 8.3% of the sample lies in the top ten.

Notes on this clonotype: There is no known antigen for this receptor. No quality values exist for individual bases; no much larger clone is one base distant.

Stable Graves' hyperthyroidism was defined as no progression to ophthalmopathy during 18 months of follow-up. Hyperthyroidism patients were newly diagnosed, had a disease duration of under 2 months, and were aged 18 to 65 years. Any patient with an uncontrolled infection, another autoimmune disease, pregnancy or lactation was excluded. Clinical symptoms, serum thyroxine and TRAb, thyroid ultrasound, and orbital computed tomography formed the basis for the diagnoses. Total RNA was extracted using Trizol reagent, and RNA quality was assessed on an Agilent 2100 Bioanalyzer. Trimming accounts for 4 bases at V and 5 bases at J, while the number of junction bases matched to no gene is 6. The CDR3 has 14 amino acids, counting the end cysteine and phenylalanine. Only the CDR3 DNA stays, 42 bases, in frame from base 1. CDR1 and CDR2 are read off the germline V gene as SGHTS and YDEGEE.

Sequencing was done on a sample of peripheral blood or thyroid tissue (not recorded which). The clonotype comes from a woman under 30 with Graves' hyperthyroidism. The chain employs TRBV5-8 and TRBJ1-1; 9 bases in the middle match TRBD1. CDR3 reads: CASSGGTGLTEAFF. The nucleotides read TGTGCCAGCAGCGGGGGGACAGGGTTGACTGAAGCTTTCTTT.